Listed below are T cell receptor beta chains from one sample, sequenced in a study of T cell repertoires and HLA-DP antigens. For these receptors, no antigen is known. Sequencing used immunoSEQ multiplex PCR; TCRdb keeps in-frame clones, though not all of them. The sample lists approximately 100,000 clones, 86% occurring once. The sample consisted of CD4+ T cells from PBMCs. These receptors were collected from a man aged 45 to 65 in good health and CMV-seronegative. Both conserved end residues are part of each CDR3. The D gene is left open where the match is weak. Not all rows give a size; the values are once, few, many and, for expanded clones, a class.

d_gene	v_gene	len	abundance	j_gene	CDR3aa	CDR3nt
-	TRBV28	14	-	TRBJ2-7	CASSSTTRLYEQYF	TGTGCCAGCAGCTCTACGACCCGACTCTACGAGCAGTACTTC
-	TRBV7-2	16	-	TRBJ1-2	CASSLASGDRGYGYTF	TGTGCCAGCAGCTTAGCCTCGGGGGACCGAGGCTATGGCTACACCTTC
-	TRBV7-2	11	-	TRBJ2-1	CASSLLNEQFF	TGTGCCAGCAGCTTATTGAATGAGCAGTTCTTC
-	TRBV14	13	-	TRBJ2-7	CASSQAHTYEQYF	TGTGCCAGCAGCCAAGCGCATACCTACGAGCAGTACTTC
-	TRBV5-1	18	-	TRBJ2-1	CASSLEDRGRAGGTEQFF	TGCGCCAGCAGCTTGGAGGACAGGGGACGAGCGGGAGGGACTGAGCAGTTCTTC
-	TRBV5-4	13	-	TRBJ1-6	CASSGAGNSPLHF	TGTGCCAGCAGCGGCGCAGGCAATTCACCCCTCCACTTT
TRBD2	TRBV14	16	-	TRBJ2-3	CASSQGRLAGVDTQYF	TGTGCCAGCAGCCAAGGCCGACTAGCGGGAGTAGATACGCAGTATTTT
-	TRBV18	16	-	TRBJ1-5	CASSPLGGDSNQPQHF	TGTGCCAGCTCACCTCTCGGGGGAGATAGCAATCAGCCCCAGCATTTT
TRBD2	TRBV7-2	18	-	TRBJ2-1	CASRERQGRTSGSGEQFF	TGTGCGTCACGGGAACGGCAGGGCAGGACTAGCGGGAGTGGTGAGCAGTTCTTC
TRBD2	TRBV19	16	-	TRBJ2-7	CASSIRASGGTYEQYF	TGTGCCAGTAGTATAAGGGCTAGCGGGGGGACCTACGAGCAGTACTTC
-	TRBV20-1	11	-	TRBJ1-4	CSANLLEKLFF	TGCAGTGCCAACCTCCTTGAAAAACTGTTTTTT
-	TRBV5-1	13	-	TRBJ2-2	CASSVDTNGELFF	TGCGCCAGCAGCGTGGACACAAACGGGGAGCTGTTTTTT
-	TRBV25-1	11	-	TRBJ1-2	CASGELYGYTF	TGTGCCAGCGGCGAGTTATATGGCTACACCTTC
-	TRBV6-5	12	-	TRBJ2-7	CASSTGSYEQYF	TGTGCCAGCAGCACGGGATCCTACGAGCAGTACTTC
-	TRBV7-9	14	-	TRBJ2-1	CASSPSQRVNEQFF	TGTGCCAGCAGCCCCTCTCAGCGAGTCAATGAGCAGTTCTTC
-	TRBV30	13	-	TRBJ1-5	CAWSRGARQPQHF	TGTGCCTGGAGTAGGGGGGCTCGGCAGCCCCAGCATTTT
-	TRBV10-1	14	-	TRBJ2-5	CASSESIGAGTQYF	TGCGCCAGCAGTGAGTCGATTGGTGCGGGGACCCAGTACTTC
-	TRBV4-2	11	many	TRBJ2-7	CASSQQREQYF	TGTGCCAGCAGCCAGCAGCGAGAGCAGTACTTC
-	TRBV29-1	13	-	TRBJ1-2	CSVGVRSGYGYTF	TGCAGCGTTGGCGTCCGGTCAGGGTATGGCTACACCTTC
-	TRBV7-2	13	-	TRBJ2-3	CASSLGRGDTQYF	TGTGCCAGCAGCTTAGGTCGGGGAGATACGCAGTATTTT
TRBD1	TRBV2	15	-	TRBJ1-2	CASSEDRDRTYGYTF	TGTGCCAGCAGTGAAGATCGGGACAGGACCTATGGCTACACCTTC
-	TRBV5-5	14	-	TRBJ2-5	CASSLIPGRETQYF	TGTGCCAGCAGCTTGATTCCCGGTCGAGAGACCCAGTACTTC
-	TRBV2	13	-	TRBJ2-7	CASSAKEAYEQYF	TGTGCCAGCAGTGCGAAAGAGGCCTACGAGCAGTACTTC
-	TRBV6-1	13	-	TRBJ1-2	CASRFEANYGYTF	TGTGCCAGCAGGTTCGAGGCTAACTATGGCTACACCTTC
-	TRBV30	15	few	TRBJ1-5	CAWSVSGRRNQPQHF	TGTGCCTGGAGTGTATCCGGCAGGAGGAATCAGCCCCAGCATTTT
-	TRBV7-9	16	few	TRBJ2-1	CASSPSKGGTNNEQFF	TGTGCCAGCAGCCCCTCCAAGGGCGGGACCAACAATGAGCAGTTCTTC
-	TRBV7-2	16	once	TRBJ1-3	CASSLTQTFSGNTIYF	TGTGCCAGCAGCTTAACCCAAACATTTTCTGGAAACACCATATATTTT
-	TRBV14	11	-	TRBJ2-7	CASSVGWEQYF	TGTGCCAGCAGCGTAGGGTGGGAGCAGTACTTC
TRBD1	TRBV5-1	14	-	TRBJ2-4	CASRSGQGSNIQYF	TGCGCCAGCAGATCGGGACAGGGGTCAAACATTCAGTACTTC
-	TRBV18	17	-	TRBJ1-4	CASSPSGASAEDEKLFF	TGTGCCAGCTCACCTTCCGGGGCTTCGGCAGAGGACGAAAAACTGTTTTTT
-	TRBV2	14	once	TRBJ2-5	CASSEGLARKTQYF	TGTGCCAGCAGTGAAGGCCTAGCGCGGAAGACCCAGTACTTC
-	TRBV11-3	14	-	TRBJ2-2	CASTRDIDTGELFF	TGTGCCAGCACCCGGGACATCGATACCGGGGAGCTGTTTTTT
-	TRBV4-3	17	-	TRBJ2-2	CASSQRASSANTGELFF	TGCGCCAGCAGCCAAAGGGCCAGCAGCGCGAACACCGGGGAGCTGTTTTTT
-	TRBV6-6	15	-	TRBJ2-6	CASSYMNTGANVLTF	TGTGCCAGCAGTTACATGAATACTGGGGCCAACGTCCTGACTTTC
TRBD2	TRBV10-1	13	-	TRBJ2-1	CASSDGGRDEQFF	TGCGCCAGCAGTGATGGCGGGAGGGATGAGCAGTTCTTC
-	TRBV7-9	11	-	TRBJ2-7	CASSPVAEQYF	TGTGCCAGCAGCCCCGTTGCCGAGCAGTACTTC
-	TRBV28	13	once	TRBJ2-5	CASSWASGGTQYF	TGTGCCAGCAGTTGGGCATCCGGGGGGACCCAGTACTTC
-	TRBV7-9	15	-	TRBJ1-4	CASSLARPPNEKLFF	TGTGCCAGCAGCTTAGCCCGCCCTCCCAATGAAAAACTGTTTTTT
-	TRBV18	15	-	TRBJ1-1	CASSPSAGANTEAFF	TGTGCCAGCTCACCATCGGCAGGGGCAAACACTGAAGCTTTCTTT
TRBD1	TRBV9	13	-	TRBJ1-2	CASSHPGGEGYTF	TGTGCCAGCAGCCATCCAGGGGGCGAGGGCTACACCTTC